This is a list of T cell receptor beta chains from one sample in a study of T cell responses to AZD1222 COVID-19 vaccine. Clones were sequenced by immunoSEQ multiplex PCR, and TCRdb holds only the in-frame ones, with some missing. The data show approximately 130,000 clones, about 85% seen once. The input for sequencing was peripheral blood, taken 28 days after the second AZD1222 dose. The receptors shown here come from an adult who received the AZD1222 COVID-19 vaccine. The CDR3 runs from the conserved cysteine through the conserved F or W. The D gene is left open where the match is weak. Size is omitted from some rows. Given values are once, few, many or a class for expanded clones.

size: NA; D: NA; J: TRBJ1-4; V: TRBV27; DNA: TGTGCCAGCAGCTCACAGGGTCGGGAAGAAAAACTGTTTTTT; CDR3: CASSSQGREEKLFF
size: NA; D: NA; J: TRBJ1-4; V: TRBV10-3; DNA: TGTGCCATCAGTGGGGCAACTAATGAAAAACTGTTTTTT; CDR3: CAISGATNEKLFF
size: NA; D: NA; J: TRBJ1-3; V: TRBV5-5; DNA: TGTGCCAGCATCCGGGGGGACTCTGGAAACACCATATATTTT; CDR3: CASIRGDSGNTIYF
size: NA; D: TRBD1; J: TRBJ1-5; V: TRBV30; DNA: TGTGCCTGGGGGACAGGTTTGTGGGATCAGCCCCAGCATTTT; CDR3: CAWGTGLWDQPQHF
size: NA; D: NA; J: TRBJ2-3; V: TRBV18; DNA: TGTGCCAGCTCACCAGATTTGCGGGGGCCCACAGATACGCAGTATTTT; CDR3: CASSPDLRGPTDTQYF
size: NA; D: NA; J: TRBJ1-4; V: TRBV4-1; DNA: TGCGCCAGCAGCCAAGACACCGAACAGGGTTTTGAAAAACTGTTTTTT; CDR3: CASSQDTEQGFEKLFF
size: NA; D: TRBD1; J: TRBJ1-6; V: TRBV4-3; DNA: TGCGCCAGCAGCCAGGGACAGGGGGATAATTCACCCCTCCACTTT; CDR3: CASSQGQGDNSPLHF
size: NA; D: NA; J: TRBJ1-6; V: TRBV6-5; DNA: TGTGCCAGCAGTTACGCGGGATGGAGTTCACCCCTCCACTTT; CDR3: CASSYAGWSSPLHF
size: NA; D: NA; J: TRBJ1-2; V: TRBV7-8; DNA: TGTGCCAGCAGCCCGCCCTTGGGGTCGTCAGGGGCTAACTATGGCTACACCTTC; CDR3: CASSPPLGSSGANYGYTF
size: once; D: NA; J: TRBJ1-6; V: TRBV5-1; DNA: TGCGCCAGCAGCCTGCAGGGTAGTCTAGCGGAATCACCCCTCCACTTT; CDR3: CASSLQGSLAESPLHF
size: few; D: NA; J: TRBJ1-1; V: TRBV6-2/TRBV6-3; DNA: TGTGCCAGCAGTTACCGAGCCGGGACAAATCTCCAAGCTTTCTTT; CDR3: CASSYRAGTNLQAFF
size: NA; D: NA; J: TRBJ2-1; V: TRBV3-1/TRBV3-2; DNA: TGTGCCAGCAGCCAAGATGTGGGGGCTGGCAATGAGCAGTTCTTC; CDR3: CASSQDVGAGNEQFF
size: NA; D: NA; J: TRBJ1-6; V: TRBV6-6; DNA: TGTGCCAGCAGTTACAGGGCAGCCGATTCACCCCTCCACTTT; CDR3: CASSYRAADSPLHF
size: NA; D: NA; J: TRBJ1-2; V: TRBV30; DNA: TGTGCCTGGAGTAGGGTCTATGGCTACACCTTC; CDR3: CAWSRVYGYTF
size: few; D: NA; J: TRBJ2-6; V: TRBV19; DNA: TGTGCCAGTAGTATAGATCTGAGCTCTGGGGCCAACGTCCTGACTTTC; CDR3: CASSIDLSSGANVLTF
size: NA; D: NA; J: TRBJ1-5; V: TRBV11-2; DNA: TGTGCCAGCAGCCCGGACCGTTATCAGCCCCAGCATTTT; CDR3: CASSPDRYQPQHF
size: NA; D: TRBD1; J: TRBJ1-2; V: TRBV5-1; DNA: TGCGCCAGCAGCTTGGGCCCAGGGGGCTATGGCTACACCTTC; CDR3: CASSLGPGGYGYTF
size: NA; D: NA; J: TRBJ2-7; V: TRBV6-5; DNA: TGTGCCAGCAGCAGTCGGGACGGGGGCTACGAGCAGTACTTC; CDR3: CASSSRDGGYEQYF
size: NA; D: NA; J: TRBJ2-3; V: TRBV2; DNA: TGTGCCAGCAGTGAAGCAAGCTTCACAGATACGCAGTATTTT; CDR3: CASSEASFTDTQYF
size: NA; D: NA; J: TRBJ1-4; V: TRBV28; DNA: TGTGCCAGCAGTTTAGGTGAAAAACTGTTTTTT; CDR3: CASSLGEKLFF
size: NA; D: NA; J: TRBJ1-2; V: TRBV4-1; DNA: TGCGCCAGCAGCCAAGAAGACAGGAGGAATGGCTACACCTTC; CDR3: CASSQEDRRNGYTF
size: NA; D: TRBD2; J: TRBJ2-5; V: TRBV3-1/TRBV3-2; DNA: TGTGCCAGCAGCCAATTTAGCGGGGGGCCTGGGAAGACCCAGTACTTC; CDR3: CASSQFSGGPGKTQYF
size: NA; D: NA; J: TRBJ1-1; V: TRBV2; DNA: TGTGCCAGCAGAGGGGGAAGGGGCACTGAAGCTTTCTTT; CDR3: CASRGGRGTEAFF
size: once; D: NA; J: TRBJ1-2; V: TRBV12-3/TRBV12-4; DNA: TGTGCCAGCAGTTTTGGGTATGGCTACACCTTC; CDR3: CASSFGYGYTF
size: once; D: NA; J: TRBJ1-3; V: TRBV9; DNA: TGTGCCAGCAGTCGACTCGACAGCTCTGGAAACACCATATATTTT; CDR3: CASSRLDSSGNTIYF
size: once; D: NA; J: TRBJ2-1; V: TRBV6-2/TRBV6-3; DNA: TGTGCCAGCAGTTACAGGGGCCCCCAGTTCTTC; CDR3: CASSYRGPQFF
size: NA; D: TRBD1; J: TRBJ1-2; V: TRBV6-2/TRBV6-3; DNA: TGTGCCAGCAGCCTACGCCCAGGACAGGGGGGCTATGGCTACACCTTC; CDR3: CASSLRPGQGGYGYTF
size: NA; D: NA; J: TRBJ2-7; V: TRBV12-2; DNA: TGTGCAAGTCGCTCACAACCGGGACTAGCGGGGTGCGAGCAGTACTTC; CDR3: CASRSQPGLAGCEQYF
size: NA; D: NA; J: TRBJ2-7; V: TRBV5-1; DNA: TGCGCCAGCGCCCCCACTGAGTCCTCCTACGAGCAGTACTTC; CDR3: CASAPTESSYEQYF
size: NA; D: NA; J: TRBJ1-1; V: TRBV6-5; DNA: TGTGCCAGCAAGGAGGATAAGAACACTGAAGCTTTCTTT; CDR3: CASKEDKNTEAFF
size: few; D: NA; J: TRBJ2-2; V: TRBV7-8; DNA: TGTGCCAGCAGCCGACGAGAGGGAGCCACCGGGGAGCTGTTTTTT; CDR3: CASSRREGATGELFF
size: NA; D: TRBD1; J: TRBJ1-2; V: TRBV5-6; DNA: TGTGCCAGCAGACGAACAGGGGGCACTTACTATGGCTACACCTTC; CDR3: CASRRTGGTYYGYTF
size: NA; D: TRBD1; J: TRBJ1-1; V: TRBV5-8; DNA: TGTGCCAGCAGCTTAGGACAGGGGGCGACCATGAACACTGAAGCTTTCTTT; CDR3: CASSLGQGATMNTEAFF
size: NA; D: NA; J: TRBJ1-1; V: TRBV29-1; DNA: TGCAGCGTTGTCAAAGGGATTGAAGCTTTCTTT; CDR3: CSVVKGIEAFF
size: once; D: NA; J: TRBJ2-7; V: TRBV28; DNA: TGTGCCAGCAGTCAGTACCGGGAGCCCTACGAGCAGTACTTC; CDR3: CASSQYREPYEQYF
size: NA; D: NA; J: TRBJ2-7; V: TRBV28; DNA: TGTGCCAGCAGTTTACCGGGGGTGGCGTACGAGCAGTACTTC; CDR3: CASSLPGVAYEQYF
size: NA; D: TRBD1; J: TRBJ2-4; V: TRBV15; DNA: TGTGCCACCAGCAGAGGGACAGGAGAACTAGCCAAAAACATTCAGTACTTC; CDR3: CATSRGTGELAKNIQYF
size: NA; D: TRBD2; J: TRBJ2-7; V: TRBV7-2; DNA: TGTGCCAGCAGCCGCAGCACTAGCGGGGGTTACGAGCAGTACTTC; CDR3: CASSRSTSGGYEQYF
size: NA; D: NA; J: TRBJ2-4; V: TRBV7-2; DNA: TGTGCCAGCAGCTTAGTTGGCGGAAACATTCAGTACTTC; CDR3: CASSLVGGNIQYF
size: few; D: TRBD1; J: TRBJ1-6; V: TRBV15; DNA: TGTGCCACCAGCGAGACAGGGATAGGATCACCCCTCCACTTT; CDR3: CATSETGIGSPLHF
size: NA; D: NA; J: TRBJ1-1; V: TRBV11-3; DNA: TGTGCCAGCAGCTTAGGGCAGGGCGGTGAAGCTTTCTTT; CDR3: CASSLGQGGEAFF
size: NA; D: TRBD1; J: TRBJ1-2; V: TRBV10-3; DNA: TGTGCCATCAGTCGCGACAGGGCGGAAGGGGATGGCTACACCTTC; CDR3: CAISRDRAEGDGYTF
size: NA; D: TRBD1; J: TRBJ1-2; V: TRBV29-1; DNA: TGCAGCGTTGAAGAGGAGGACAGGGGCTATGGCTACACCTTC; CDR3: CSVEEEDRGYGYTF
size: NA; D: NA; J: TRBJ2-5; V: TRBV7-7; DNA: TGTGCTAGCAGCCTTAGCATCCAAGAGACCCAGTACTTC; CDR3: CASSLSIQETQYF
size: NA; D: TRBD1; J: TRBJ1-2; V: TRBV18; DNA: TGTGCCAGCTCACCTGACAGGGACTATGGCTACACCTTC; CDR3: CASSPDRDYGYTF
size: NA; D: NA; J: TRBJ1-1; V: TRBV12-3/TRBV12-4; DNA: TGTGCCAGCAGCATGACAGAGAACACTGAAGCTTTCTTT; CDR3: CASSMTENTEAFF
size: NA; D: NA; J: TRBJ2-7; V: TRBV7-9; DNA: TGTGCCAGCAGCAATGGACACCTATACGAGCAGTACTTC; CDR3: CASSNGHLYEQYF
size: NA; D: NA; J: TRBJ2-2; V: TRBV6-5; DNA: TGTGCCAGCAGTCGGGACGGGGTCGGCACCGGGGAGCTGTTTTTT; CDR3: CASSRDGVGTGELFF
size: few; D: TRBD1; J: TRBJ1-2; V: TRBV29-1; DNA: TGCAGCGTCAGGTGGCACCAGGGGGCGAGTGGCTACACCTTC; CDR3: CSVRWHQGASGYTF
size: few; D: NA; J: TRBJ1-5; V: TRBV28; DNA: TGTGTTAGCGGGAATCAGCCCCAGCATTTT; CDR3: CVSGNQPQHF
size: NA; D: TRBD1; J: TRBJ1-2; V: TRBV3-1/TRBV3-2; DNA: TGTGCCAGCAGCCAAGGGCCGGGACAGGGGTACACCTTC; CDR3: CASSQGPGQGYTF